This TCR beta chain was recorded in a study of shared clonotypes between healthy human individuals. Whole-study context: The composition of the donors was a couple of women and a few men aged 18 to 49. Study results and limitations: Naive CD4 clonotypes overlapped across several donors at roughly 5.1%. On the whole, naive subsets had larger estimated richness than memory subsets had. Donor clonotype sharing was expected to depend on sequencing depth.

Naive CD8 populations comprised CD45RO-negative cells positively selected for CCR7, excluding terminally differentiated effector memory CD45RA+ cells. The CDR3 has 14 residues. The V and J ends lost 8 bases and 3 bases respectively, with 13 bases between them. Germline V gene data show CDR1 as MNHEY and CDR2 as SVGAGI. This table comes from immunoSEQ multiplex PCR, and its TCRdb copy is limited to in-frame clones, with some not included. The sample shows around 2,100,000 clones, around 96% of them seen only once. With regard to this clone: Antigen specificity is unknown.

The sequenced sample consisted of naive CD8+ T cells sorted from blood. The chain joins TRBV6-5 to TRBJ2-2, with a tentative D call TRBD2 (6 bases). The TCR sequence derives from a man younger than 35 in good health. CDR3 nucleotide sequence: TGTGCCAGCGCCGGAGGGGTCTACACCGGGGAGCTGTTTTTT. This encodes CASAGGVYTGELFF.